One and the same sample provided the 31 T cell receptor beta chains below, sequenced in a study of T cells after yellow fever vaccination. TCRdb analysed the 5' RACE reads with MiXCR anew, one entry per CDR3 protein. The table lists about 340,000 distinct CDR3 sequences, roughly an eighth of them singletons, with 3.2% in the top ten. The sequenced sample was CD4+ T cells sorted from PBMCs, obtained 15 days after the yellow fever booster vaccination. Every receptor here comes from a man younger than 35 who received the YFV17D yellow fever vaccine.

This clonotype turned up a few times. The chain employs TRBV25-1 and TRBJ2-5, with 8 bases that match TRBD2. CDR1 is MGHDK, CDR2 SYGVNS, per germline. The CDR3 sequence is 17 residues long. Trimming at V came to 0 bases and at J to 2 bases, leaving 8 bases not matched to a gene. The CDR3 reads CASSEYRSGGSQETQYF. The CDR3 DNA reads TGTGCCAGCAGTGAATATCGGAGCGGGGGCAGTCAAGAGACCCAGTACTTC.

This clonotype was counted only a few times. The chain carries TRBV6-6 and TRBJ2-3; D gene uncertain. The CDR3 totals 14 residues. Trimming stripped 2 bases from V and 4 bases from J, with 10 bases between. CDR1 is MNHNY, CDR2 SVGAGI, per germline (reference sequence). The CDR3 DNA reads TGTGCCAGCAGTTACGTGCTAGGTTCAGATACGCAGTATTTT. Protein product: CASSYVLGSDTQYF.

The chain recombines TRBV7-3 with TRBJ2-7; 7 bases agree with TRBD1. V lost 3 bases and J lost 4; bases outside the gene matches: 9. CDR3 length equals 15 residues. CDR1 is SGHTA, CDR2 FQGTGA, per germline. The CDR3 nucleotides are TGTGCCAGCAGCTTGGGCACAGGGGTCGGGTACGAGCAGTACTTC. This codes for CASSLGTGVGYEQYF.

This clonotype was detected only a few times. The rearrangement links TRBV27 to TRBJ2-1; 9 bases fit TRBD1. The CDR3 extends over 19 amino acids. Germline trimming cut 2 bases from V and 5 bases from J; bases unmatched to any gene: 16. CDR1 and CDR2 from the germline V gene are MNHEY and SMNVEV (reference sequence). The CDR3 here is CASSLMEGRDRVIHNEQFF. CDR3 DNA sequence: TGTGCCAGCAGTTTAATGGAGGGGAGGGACAGGGTCATCCACAATGAGCAGTTCTTC.

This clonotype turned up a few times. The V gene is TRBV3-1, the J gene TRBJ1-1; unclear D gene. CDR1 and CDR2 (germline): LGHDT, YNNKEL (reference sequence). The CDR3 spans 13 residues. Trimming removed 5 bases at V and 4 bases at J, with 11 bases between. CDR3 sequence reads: CASSFSPGTEAFF. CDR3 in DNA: TGTGCCAGCAGCTTCTCTCCGGGCACTGAAGCTTTCTTT.

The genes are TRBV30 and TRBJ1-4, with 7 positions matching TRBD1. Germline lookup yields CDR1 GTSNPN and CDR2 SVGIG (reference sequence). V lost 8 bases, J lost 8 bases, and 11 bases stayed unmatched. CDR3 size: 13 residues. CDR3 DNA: TGTGCCCGCAGGCCCAGGGGGAGCGAAAAACTGTTTTTT. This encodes CARRPRGSEKLFF.

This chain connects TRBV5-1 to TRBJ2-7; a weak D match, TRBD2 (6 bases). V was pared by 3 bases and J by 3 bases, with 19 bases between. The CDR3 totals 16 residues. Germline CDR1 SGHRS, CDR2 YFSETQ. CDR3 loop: CASSSKPGLSFYEQYV. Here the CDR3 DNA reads TGCGCCAGCAGCTCCAAACCGGGACTCTCATTCTACGAGCAGTACGTC.

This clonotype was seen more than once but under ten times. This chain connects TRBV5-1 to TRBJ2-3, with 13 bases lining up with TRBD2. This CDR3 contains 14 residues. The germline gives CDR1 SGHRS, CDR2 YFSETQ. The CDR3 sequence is CGGLAGSNTDTQYF. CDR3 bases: TGCGGGGGACTAGCGGGGTCTAACACAGATACGCAGTATTTT.

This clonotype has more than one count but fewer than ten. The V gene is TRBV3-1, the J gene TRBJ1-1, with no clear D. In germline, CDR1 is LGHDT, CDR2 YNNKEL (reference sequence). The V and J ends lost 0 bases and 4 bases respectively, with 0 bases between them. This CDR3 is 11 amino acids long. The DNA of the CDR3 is TGTGCCAGCAGCCAAGACACTGAAGCTTTCTTT. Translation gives CASSQDTEAFF.

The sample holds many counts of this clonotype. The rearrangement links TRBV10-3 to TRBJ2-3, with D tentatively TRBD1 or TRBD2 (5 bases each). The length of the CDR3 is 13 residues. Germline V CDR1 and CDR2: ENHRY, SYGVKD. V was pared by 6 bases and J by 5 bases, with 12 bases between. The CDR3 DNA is TGTGCCATCAGGCCCGGGACGGTAGATACGCAGTATTTT. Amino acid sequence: CAIRPGTVDTQYF.

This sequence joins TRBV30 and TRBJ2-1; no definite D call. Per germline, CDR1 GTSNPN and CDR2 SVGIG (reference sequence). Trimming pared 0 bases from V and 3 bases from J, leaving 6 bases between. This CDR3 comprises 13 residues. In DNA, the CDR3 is TGTGCCTGGAGTGTCCCCGGCTACAATGAGCAGTTCTTC. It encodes CAWSVPGYNEQFF.

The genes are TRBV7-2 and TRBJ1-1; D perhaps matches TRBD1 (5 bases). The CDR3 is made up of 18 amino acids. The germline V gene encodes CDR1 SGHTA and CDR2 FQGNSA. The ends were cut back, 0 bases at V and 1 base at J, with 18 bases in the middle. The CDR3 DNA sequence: TGTGCCAGCAGCTTAGCCACACCTTGGGGCGTTAAGAACACTGAAGCTTTCTTT. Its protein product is CASSLATPWGVKNTEAFF.

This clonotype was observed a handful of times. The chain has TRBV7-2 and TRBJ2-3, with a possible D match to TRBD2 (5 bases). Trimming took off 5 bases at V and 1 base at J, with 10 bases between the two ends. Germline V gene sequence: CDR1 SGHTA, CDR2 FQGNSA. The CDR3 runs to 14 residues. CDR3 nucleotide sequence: TGTGCCAGCAGCCGGGAACTCCGCACAGATACGCAGTATTTT. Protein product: CASSRELRTDTQYF.

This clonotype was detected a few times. Here the CDR3 reads CASRPYSARGTQYF. CDR3 nucleotides: TGCGCCAGCCGACCCTATAGCGCCAGGGGGACCCAGTACTTC. This rearrangement joins TRBV4-3 to TRBJ2-5, with D tentatively TRBD1 (6 bases). Germline values: CDR1 LGHNA, CDR2 YSLEER. The CDR3 runs to 14 residues. The V and J ends lost 8 bases and 7 bases respectively, with 20 bases between them.

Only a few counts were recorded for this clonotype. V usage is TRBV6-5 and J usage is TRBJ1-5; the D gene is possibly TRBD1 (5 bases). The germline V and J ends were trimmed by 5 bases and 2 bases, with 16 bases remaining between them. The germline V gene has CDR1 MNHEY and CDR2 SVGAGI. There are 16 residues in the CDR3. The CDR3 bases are TGTGCCAGCAGTCCTGTCGGGGCAGGTGGCAATCAGCCCCAGCATTTT. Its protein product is CASSPVGAGGNQPQHF.

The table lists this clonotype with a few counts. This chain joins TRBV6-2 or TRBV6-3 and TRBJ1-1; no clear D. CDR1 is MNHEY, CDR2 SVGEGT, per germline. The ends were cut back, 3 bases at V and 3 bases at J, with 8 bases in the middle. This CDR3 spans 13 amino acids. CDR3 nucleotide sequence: TGTGCCAGCAGTTATGGGAGAGACACTGAAGCTTTCTTT. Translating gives CASSYGRDTEAFF.

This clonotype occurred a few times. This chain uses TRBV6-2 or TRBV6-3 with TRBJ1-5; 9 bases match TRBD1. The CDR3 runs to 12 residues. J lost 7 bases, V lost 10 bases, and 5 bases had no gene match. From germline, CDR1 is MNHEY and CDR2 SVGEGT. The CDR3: CATRTGDQPQHF. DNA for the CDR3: TGTGCCACCAGGACAGGGGACCAGCCCCAGCATTTT.

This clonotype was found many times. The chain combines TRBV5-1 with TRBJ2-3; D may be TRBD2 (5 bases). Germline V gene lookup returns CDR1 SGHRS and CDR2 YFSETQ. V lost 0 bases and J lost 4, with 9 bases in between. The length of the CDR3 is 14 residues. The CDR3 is CASSLVTGSDTQYF. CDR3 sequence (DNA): TGCGCCAGCAGCTTGGTGACGGGATCAGATACGCAGTATTTT.

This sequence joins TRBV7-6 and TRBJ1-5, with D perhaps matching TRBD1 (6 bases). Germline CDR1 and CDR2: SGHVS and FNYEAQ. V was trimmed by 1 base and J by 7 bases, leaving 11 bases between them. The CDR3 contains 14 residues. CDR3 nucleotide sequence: TGTGCCAGCAGCTTAGGAACAGGGAGCCAGCCCCAGCATTTT. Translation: CASSLGTGSQPQHF.

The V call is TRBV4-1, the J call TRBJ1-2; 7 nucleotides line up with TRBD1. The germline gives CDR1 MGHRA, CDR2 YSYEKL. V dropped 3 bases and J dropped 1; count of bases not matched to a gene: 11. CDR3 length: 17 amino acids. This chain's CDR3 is CASSHVFPGQINYGYTF. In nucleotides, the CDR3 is TGCGCCAGCAGCCATGTATTTCCGGGACAGATTAACTATGGCTACACCTTC.

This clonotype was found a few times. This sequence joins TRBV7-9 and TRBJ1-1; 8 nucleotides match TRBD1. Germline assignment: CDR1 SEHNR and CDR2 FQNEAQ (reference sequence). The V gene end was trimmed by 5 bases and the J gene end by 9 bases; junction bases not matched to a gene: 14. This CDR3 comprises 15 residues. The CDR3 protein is CASSNGTGRVGKAFF. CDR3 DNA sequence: TGTGCCAGCAGCAACGGGACAGGTCGAGTGGGGAAAGCTTTCTTT.

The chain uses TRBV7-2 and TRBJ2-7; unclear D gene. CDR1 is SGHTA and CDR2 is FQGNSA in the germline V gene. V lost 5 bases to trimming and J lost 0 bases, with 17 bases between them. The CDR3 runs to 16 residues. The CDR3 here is CASSPHQPGLSYEQYF. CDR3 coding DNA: TGTGCCAGCAGCCCCCATCAGCCGGGCCTCTCCTACGAGCAGTACTTC.

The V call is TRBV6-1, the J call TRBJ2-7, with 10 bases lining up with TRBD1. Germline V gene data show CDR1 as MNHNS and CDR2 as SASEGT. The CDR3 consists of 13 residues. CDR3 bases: TGTTTGGTGAGGACAGGGGGACCCTACGAGCAGTACGTC. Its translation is CLVRTGGPYEQYV.

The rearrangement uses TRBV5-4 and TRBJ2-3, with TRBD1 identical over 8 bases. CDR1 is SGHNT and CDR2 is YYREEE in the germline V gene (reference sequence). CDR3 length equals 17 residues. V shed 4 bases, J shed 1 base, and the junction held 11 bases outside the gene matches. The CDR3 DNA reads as TGTGCCAGCAGCGCCCTGGACAGGGCGGTGGGCACAGATACGCAGTATTTT. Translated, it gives CASSALDRAVGTDTQYF.

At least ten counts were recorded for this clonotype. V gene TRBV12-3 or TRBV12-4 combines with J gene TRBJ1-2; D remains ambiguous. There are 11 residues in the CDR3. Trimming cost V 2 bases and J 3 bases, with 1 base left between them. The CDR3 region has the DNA TGTGCCAGCAGTTTACACTATGGCTACACCTTC. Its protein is CASSLHYGYTF.

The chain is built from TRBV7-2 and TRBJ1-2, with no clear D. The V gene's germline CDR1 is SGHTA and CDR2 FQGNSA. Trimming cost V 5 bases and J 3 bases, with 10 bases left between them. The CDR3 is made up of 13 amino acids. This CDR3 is CASSPPPHYGYTF. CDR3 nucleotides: TGTGCCAGCAGCCCCCCCCCGCACTATGGCTACACCTTC.

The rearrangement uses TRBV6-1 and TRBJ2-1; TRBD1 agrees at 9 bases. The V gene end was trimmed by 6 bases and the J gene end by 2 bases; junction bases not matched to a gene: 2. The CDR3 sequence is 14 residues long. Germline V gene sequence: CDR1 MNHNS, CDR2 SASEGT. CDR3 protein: CASSTGGAYNEQFF. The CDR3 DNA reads TGTGCCAGCAGCACAGGGGGCGCCTACAATGAGCAGTTCTTC.

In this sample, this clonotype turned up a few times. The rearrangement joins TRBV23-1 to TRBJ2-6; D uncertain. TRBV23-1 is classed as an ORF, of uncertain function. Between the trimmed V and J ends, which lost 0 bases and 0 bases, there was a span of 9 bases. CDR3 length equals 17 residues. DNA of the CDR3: TGCGCCAGCAGTCAATCGTCGGTGGACTCTGGGGCCAACGTCCTGACTTTC. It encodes CASSQSSVDSGANVLTF.

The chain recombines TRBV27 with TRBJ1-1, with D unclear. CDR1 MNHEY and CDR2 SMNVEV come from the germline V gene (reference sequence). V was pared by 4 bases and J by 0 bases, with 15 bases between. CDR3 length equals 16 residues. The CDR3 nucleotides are TGTGCCAGCAGTTCCTATACGGCCGTCATGAACACTGAAGCTTTCTTT. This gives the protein CASSSYTAVMNTEAFF.

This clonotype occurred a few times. This CDR3 reads CASSQEGRGYGYTF. CDR3 nucleotides: TGTGCCAGCAGCCAAGAAGGACGTGGCTATGGCTACACCTTC. The genes are TRBV3-1 and TRBJ1-2; no clear D. The CDR3 contains 14 residues. Trimming stripped 0 bases from V and 4 bases from J, with 9 bases between. From germline, CDR1 is LGHDT and CDR2 YNNKEL (reference sequence).

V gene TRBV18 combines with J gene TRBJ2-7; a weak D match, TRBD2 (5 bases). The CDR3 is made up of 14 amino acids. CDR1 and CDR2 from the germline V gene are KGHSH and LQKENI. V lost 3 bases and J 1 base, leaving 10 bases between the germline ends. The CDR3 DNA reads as TGTGCCAGCTCACCGGTCCCGGGATCCTACGAGCAGTACTTC. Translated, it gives CASSPVPGSYEQYF.